Only one count was recorded for the clone carrying this T cell receptor beta chain. This entry is derived from a study of CD8 T cells in Susac syndrome. Reverse transcription of roughly 0.5 to 1 ug RNA was carried out with random hexamers. Each CDR3 protein is one row after TCRdb ran MiXCR on the immunoSEQ multiplex PCR reads. The profile shows about 110,000 distinct CDR3 sequences, around 94% of them singletons. CDR1 is SGHDT and CDR2 is YYEEEE in the germline V gene. This CDR3 contains 16 residues. Trimming left V 2 bases short and J 0 bases short, with 11 bases between. This chain joins TRBV5-6 and TRBJ2-2; D is unclear. Sequenced: CD8+ T cells from PBMCs. This sequence originates from a human donor with Susac syndrome. DNA for the CDR3: TGTGCCAGCAGCTTCGGACGGACCGCGAACACCGGGGAGCTGTTTTTT. Translation gives CASSFGRTANTGELFF.